This section outlines one T cell receptor beta chain sequence together with its context. Its recognized antigen is unknown. Base-call qualities are not available, and no considerably larger clone is one nucleotide away. For sequencing of the TCRbeta CDR3 region, genomic DNA was extracted from the sorted cells. The immunoSEQ Assay was used to sequence the TCRbeta CDR3 regions. TCRdb took over this immuneACCESS table, retaining in-frame rearrangements with V and J assigned. Such tables are incomplete; in checked studies, under half of the missing clones stem from an unresolved V gene, and the remainder is unexplained. For this sample the table gives over 50,000 clones, of which roughly 87% were detected only once. Approximately 5.4% of the sample goes to the ten largest clones. The data were taken from a study of OX40 agonist ivuxolimab in advanced cancers. Some background on the complete study: The costimulatory receptor OX40 (CD134) was targeted by ivuxolimab, a fully human IgG2 agonistic monoclonal antibody. A male proportion of around 80% and a mean age of 60 years, ranging from about 23 to 90, were recorded for the dose-escalation cohort. Among the approximately 50 dose-escalation patients, around 19 had hepatocellular carcinoma, around 15 melanoma, 9 renal cell carcinoma and 9 head and neck cancer. The monotherapy dose-escalation portion (N ≈ 50 patients) of the phase I ivuxolimab trial is reported in the paper. Three dose-escalation patients achieved partial responses, one with hepatocellular carcinoma and two with cutaneous melanoma. Intravenous ivuxolimab was administered to patients every 2 weeks at six dose levels: 0.01, 0.1, 0.3, 1.5, 3 and 10 mg/kg. Prior anti-PD-1, anti-PD-L1 or anti-CTLA-4 therapy was permitted, and 40% of dose-escalation patients had received checkpoint inhibitors. Peripheral TCRbeta sequencing aimed to test whether ivuxolimab altered TCR sequence diversity and caused clonal T-cell expansion.

CDR1 and CDR2, per the germline V gene, are SGHDT and YYEEEE. From its cysteine to its phenylalanine, the CDR3 spans 16 amino acids. Only the CDR3 DNA is retained, 48 bases long and in frame from the first base. V is pared back by 2 bases and J by 1 base, with 14 bases lying between the germline termini. Patients with autoimmune disease history or receiving systemic immunosuppression were excluded from the trial. Peripheral blood for TCR sequencing was collected from all dose cohorts at baseline, on cycle 4 day 1, and on cycle 7 day 1. Samples came from an open-label, multicenter, first-in-human phase I dose-escalation trial of ivuxolimab. Adults with locally advanced or metastatic melanoma, renal cell carcinoma, hepatocellular carcinoma or head and neck squamous cell carcinoma were enrolled in the trial. Before TCR sequencing, CD4+ T cells and CD8+ T cells were sorted from peripheral blood as separate populations.

The full study reports these points: Antigen specificity was not determined for the clonally expanded peripheral T cells. Partial responders in the 0.1-3.0 mg/kg groups had among the lowest normalized peripheral clonal expansion, especially among CD8+ T cells. At doses from 0.1 to 3.0 mg/kg, clonal expansion was seen in both CD4+ and CD8+ blood T cells between baseline and week 6. After ivuxolimab, CD8+ T cells had more expanded clones than CD4+ T cells on average. Low levels of normalized T-cell clonal expansion were also seen in some patients who did not respond.

The TCR originated in an adult with an advanced solid tumor such as melanoma, head and neck, liver or kidney cancer. The rearranged chain carries TRBV5-6 and TRBJ2-3, with TRBD2 as a weak D call on 5 bases. The specimen comprised CD4+ or CD8+ T cells sorted from blood, sampled in a trial of the OX40 agonist ivuxolimab. The nucleotide sequence is given as TGTGCCAGCAGCTTCGCAGGACTCGGGGGCACAGATACGCAGTATTTT. Protein translation: CASSFAGLGGTDTQYF.